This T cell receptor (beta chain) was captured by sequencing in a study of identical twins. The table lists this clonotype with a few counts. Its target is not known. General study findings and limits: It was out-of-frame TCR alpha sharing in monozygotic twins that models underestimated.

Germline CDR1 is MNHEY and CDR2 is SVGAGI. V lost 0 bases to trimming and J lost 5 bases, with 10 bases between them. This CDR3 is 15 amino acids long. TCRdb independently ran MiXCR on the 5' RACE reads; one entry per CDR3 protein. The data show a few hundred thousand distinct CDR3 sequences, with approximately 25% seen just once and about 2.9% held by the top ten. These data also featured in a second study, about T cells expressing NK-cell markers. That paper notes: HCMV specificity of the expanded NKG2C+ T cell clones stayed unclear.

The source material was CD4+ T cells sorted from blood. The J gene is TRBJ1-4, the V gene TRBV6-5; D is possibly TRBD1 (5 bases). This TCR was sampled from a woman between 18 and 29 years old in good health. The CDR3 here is CASSYSRQRNEKLFF. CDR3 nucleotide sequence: TGTGCCAGCAGTTACTCACGACAGAGAAATGAAAAACTGTTTTTT.